The present TCR beta chain was sequenced within a study of cytomegalovirus exposure and HLA in healthy donors. PCR primers comprised 60 Vbeta and 13 Jbeta primers. Sequencing was performed with immunoSEQ multiplex PCR; in TCRdb, only in-frame clones are kept and a portion is missing. Seen here are about 120,000 clones, around three quarters observed once, and the top ten hold 2.7%. The CDR3 totals 15 residues. Germline V gene sequence: CDR1 MNHNS, CDR2 SASEGT. V was pared by 1 base and J by 3 bases, with 12 bases between. This clone was seen only a few times. Sequenced input: PBMCs. The V call is TRBV6-1, the J call TRBJ1-1; the D gene is possibly TRBD1 (6 bases). This sequence was found in a woman aged 40 to 50 in good health and CMV-seropositive. Here the CDR3 DNA reads TGTGCCAGCAGTGAAGAGGGGACATCTTACACTGAAGCTTTCTTT. Translated, it gives CASSEEGTSYTEAFF.